These 9 T cell receptor beta chains were sequenced from one sample in a study of OX40 agonist ivuxolimab in advanced cancers. Sequenced by immunoSEQ multiplex PCR; TCRdb stores in-frame clones only, minus some. This table holds tens of thousands of clones, roughly nine tenths found once. Source: CD4+ or CD8+ T cells sorted from blood, taken in a trial of the OX40 agonist ivuxolimab. These receptors came from an adult with an advanced solid tumor such as melanoma, head and neck, liver or kidney cancer.

The V gene is TRBV2, the J gene TRBJ1-1, with D perhaps matching TRBD1 (5 bases). Germline V gene sequence: CDR1 SNHLY, CDR2 FYNNEI. The germline V and J ends were trimmed by 6 bases and 4 bases, with 12 bases remaining between them. This CDR3 contains 13 residues. The CDR3 coding sequence is TGTGCCAGCAGGGGGGATCGTGGCACTGAAGCTTTCTTT. This sequence encodes CASRGDRGTEAFF.

The gene calls are TRBV28 and TRBJ2-2; D is unresolved. The CDR3 covers 14 residues. The germline V gene encodes CDR1 MDHEN and CDR2 SYDVKM. V was cut by 3 bases and J by 6 bases, with 11 bases left in between. For the CDR3, the DNA is TGTGCCAGCAGTTTCGACACGGGTCCCGGGGAGCTGTTTTTT. Its translation: CASSFDTGPGELFF.

The gene calls are TRBV2 and TRBJ2-1; D is unclear. V was cut by 1 base and J by 9 bases, with 10 bases left in between. Germline V lookup: CDR1 SNHLY, CDR2 FYNNEI. The CDR3 runs 13 residues. Written as DNA, the CDR3 is TGTGCCAGCAGTGAAGGGATTGATGGTGAGCAGTTCTTC. This sequence encodes CASSEGIDGEQFF.

This rearrangement joins TRBV2 to TRBJ2-3; 13 bases fit TRBD2. The germline V gene has CDR1 SNHLY and CDR2 FYNNEI. Losses at the gene ends were 4 bases for V and 1 base for J; bases not matched to a gene: 5. The CDR3 consists of 17 residues. The CDR3: CASSGLAGGWGTDTQYF. The CDR3, as DNA: TGTGCCAGCAGTGGACTAGCGGGAGGTTGGGGCACAGATACGCAGTATTTT.

The chain links TRBV10-1 to TRBJ2-2; 9 bases agree with TRBD1. CDR3 length equals 15 residues. Germline-derived CDR1 and CDR2 are WNHNN and SYGVQD (reference sequence). V lost 5 bases and J lost 5; bases outside the gene matches: 6. The CDR3 DNA follows: TGCGCCAGCAGTCGGGACAGGGCCATAACCGGGGAGCTGTTTTTT. Residues: CASSRDRAITGELFF.

The gene calls are TRBV19 and TRBJ2-5; a possible D gene is TRBD1 (6 bases). The V end was cut by 6 bases, the J end by 1 base, with 15 bases between. Germline values: CDR1 LNHDA, CDR2 SQIVND (reference sequence). This CDR3 region has 15 residues. CDR3 residues: CASSTGQTLQETQYF. CDR3 nucleotide sequence: TGTGCCAGTAGCACTGGACAGACCCTCCAAGAGACCCAGTACTTC.

This chain joins TRBV7-6 and TRBJ2-5; D is perhaps TRBD2 (5 bases). The last part of the DNA fits TRBJ2-7 better; the J call may be wrong. Germline values: CDR1 SGHVS, CDR2 FNYEAQ. This CDR3 comprises 14 residues. CDR3 nucleotides: TGTGCCAGCAGCTTAGACCCGGGGAACTACGAGCAGTACTTC. It encodes CASSLDPGNYEQYF.

J is TRBJ1-2 and V is TRBV18; 7 bases are a match to TRBD1. Germline V lookup: CDR1 KGHSH, CDR2 LQKENI. The CDR3 is made up of 15 amino acids. The V gene end was trimmed by 2 bases and the J gene end by 0 bases; junction bases not matched to a gene: 3. The DNA of the CDR3 is TGTGCCAGCTCACCAGGGACAGACCCTAACTATGGCTACACCTTC. Protein product: CASSPGTDPNYGYTF.

J is TRBJ2-2 and V is TRBV19; the D is unclear. The length of the CDR3 is 12 residues. Germline assignment: CDR1 LNHDA and CDR2 SQIVND (reference sequence). Trimming removed 6 bases at V and 5 bases at J, with 7 bases between. The CDR3 nucleotides are TGTGCCAGTAGCAAAGAAACCGGGGAGCTGTTTTTT. Translating gives CASSKETGELFF. Drawing the rest from reference TRBV19 and TRBJ2-2, the complete variable domain is DGGITQSPKYLFRKEGQNVTLSCEQNLNHDAMYWYRQDPGQGLRLIYYSQIVNDFQKGDIAEGYSVSREKKESFPLTVTSAQKNPTAFYLCASSKETGELFFGEGSRLTVL.